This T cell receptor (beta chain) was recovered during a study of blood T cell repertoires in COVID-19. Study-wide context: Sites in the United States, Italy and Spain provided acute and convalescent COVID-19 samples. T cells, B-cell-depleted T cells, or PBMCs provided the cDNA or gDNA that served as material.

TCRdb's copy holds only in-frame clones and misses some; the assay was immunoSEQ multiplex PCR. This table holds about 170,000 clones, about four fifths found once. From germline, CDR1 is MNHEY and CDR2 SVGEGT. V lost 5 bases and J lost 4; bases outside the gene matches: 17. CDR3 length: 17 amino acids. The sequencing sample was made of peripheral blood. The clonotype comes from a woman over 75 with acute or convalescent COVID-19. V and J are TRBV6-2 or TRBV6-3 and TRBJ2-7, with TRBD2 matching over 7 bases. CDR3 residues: CASSTQFSWTSSYEQYF. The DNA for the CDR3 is TGTGCCAGCAGTACTCAATTTTCCTGGACTAGTTCATACGAGCAGTACTTC.